The clone carrying this T cell receptor (beta chain) appeared a few times. With a J-beta primer mix and a sample-barcoded 5' primer, a second PCR ran 7 to 11 cycles. TCRdb reprocessed the 5' RACE reads with MiXCR, giving one entry per CDR3 protein. The data hold over 600,000 distinct CDR3 sequences, with roughly 46% observed a single time. It was around 9 milliliters of peripheral blood that were drawn from each donor. This specimen comes from a study of blood T cells in healthy people across ages. This CDR3 spans 14 amino acids. Deletions cut 2 bases from V and 4 bases from J, with 6 bases between. The chain uses TRBV12-3 or TRBV12-4 and TRBJ1-6, with D unclear. Sequenced sample: blood. This TCR was recovered from an older man in good health. In DNA, the CDR3 is TGTGCCAGCAGTTTAAATGGTTATAATTCACCCCTCCACTTT. Amino acid sequence: CASSLNGYNSPLHF.